This T cell receptor (beta chain) is drawn from a study of low-dose radiotherapy and immunotherapy resistance in tumors. Study in general: Participants in Cohort 2 were given 1 Gy per fraction every two weeks, for 13 Gy over 26 weeks.

Stated time point: before trial treatment. Donors were administered nivolumab, ipilimumab, aspirin and low-dose cyclophosphamide, together with low-dose radiotherapy. Advanced solid tumors lacking tumor-infiltrating lymphocytes characterized eligible patients. Both TCRalpha and TCRbeta chains were reverse transcribed with V-gene-specific primers. It was with a constant-region primer and a V-primer adapter that TCRs were amplified over approximately 20 PCR cycles. TCRdb called the reads again in MiXCR, with one record for every CDR3 protein. There are tens of thousands of distinct CDR3 sequences in the sample; 25% occur only once, and 5.7% lies in the top ten. The source of this sequence is a male donor with prostate cancer. The sample was PBMCs, taken before treatment.

As DNA, the CDR3 is TGTGCCAGCAGTACCACGGATCAGCCCCAGCATTTT. This codes for CASSTTDQPQHF. The chain has TRBV6-2 or TRBV6-3 and TRBJ1-5; D not certain. The germline CDR1 and CDR2 sequences are MNHEY and SVGEGT. The CDR3 runs to 12 residues. V was shortened by 5 bases and J by 5 bases, with 7 bases between the two germline ends.